This TCR beta chain originates from a study of blood T cell repertoires in COVID-19. In the study overall: The study drew acute and convalescent COVID-19 samples from the United States, Italy and Spain. PBMCs, B-cell-depleted T cells, or T cells were the source of the cDNA or gDNA that made up the material.

This clone was observed a single time. The CDR3 spans 15 residues. J lost 4 bases, V lost 1 base, and 3 bases had no gene match. The germline gives CDR1 LNHNV, CDR2 YYDKDF (reference sequence). Assay used: immunoSEQ multiplex PCR; TCRdb lists only in-frame clones, some missing. This sample has approximately 260,000 clones; roughly 83% occur once, and the top ten carry about 4.5%. Sequencing was done on a sample of peripheral blood. This chain uses TRBV15 with TRBJ2-5; 10 bases fit TRBD1. The clonotype originates from a man in his 60s who had recovered from COVID-19. The CDR3: CATSRAGTGAETQYF. The CDR3 DNA reads TGTGCCACCAGCAGAGCCGGGACAGGGGCAGAGACCCAGTACTTC.